This is a list of T cell receptor beta chains from one sample in a study of T cell changes during pregnancy in multiple sclerosis. Libraries were prepared by immunoSEQ multiplex PCR; TCRdb keeps only in-frame clonotypes and omits some of them. Of about 57,000 clones in the sample, approximately 90% were seen once. This specimen was CD4+ T cells from peripheral blood mononuclear cells, taken in the third trimester of pregnancy. The receptors here all came from a female donor with multiple sclerosis, enrolled in a pregnancy study. Both conserved end residues are part of each CDR3. A D gene is named only where the DNA matches it firmly. Expanded clones are given a class, and other clones once, few, many or no size at all.

v_gene,len,abundance,d_gene,j_gene,CDR3aa,CDR3nt
TRBV27,18,-,-,TRBJ2-4,CASSLSLQGPLAKNIQYF,TGTGCCAGCAGTTTATCTCTCCAGGGCCCTTTAGCCAAAAACATTCAGTACTTC
TRBV6-1,15,-,-,TRBJ2-2,CASSEWSRNTGELFF,TGTGCCAGCAGTGAATGGTCCAGGAACACCGGGGAGCTGTTTTTT
TRBV19,13,-,-,TRBJ1-1,CASSIERGSEAFF,TGTGCCAGTAGTATAGAACGGGGTTCTGAAGCTTTCTTT
TRBV7-2,16,-,TRBD2,TRBJ2-2,CASSFGLAGGTGELFF,TGTGCCAGCAGCTTTGGACTAGCGGGAGGTACCGGGGAGCTGTTTTTT
TRBV5-1,13,-,-,TRBJ2-1,CASRLNWGDEQFF,TGCGCCAGCCGCCTCAATTGGGGGGATGAGCAGTTCTTC
TRBV19,13,-,TRBD1,TRBJ1-1,CASSRQGGTEAFF,TGTGCCAGTAGTAGACAGGGTGGAACTGAAGCTTTCTTT
TRBV27,15,few,-,TRBJ2-1,CASSLRYGIENEQFF,TGTGCCAGCAGTTTAAGGTACGGGATTGAGAATGAGCAGTTCTTC
TRBV7-9,13,-,-,TRBJ2-5,CASSLTAQETQYF,TGTGCCAGCAGCCTGACAGCCCAAGAGACCCAGTACTTC
TRBV29-1,12,once,TRBD1,TRBJ1-1,CSVDRGRTEAFF,TGCAGCGTTGACAGGGGGCGAACTGAAGCTTTCTTT
TRBV30,14,-,-,TRBJ1-4,CAWSAQGGGEKLFF,TGTGCCTGGAGTGCACAGGGCGGGGGTGAAAAACTGTTTTTT
TRBV6-1,15,-,-,TRBJ2-7,CASSESLQGTYEQYF,TGTGCCAGCAGTGAAAGTTTGCAGGGGACCTACGAGCAGTACTTC
TRBV11-3,12,-,-,TRBJ2-1,CASSLTYNEQFF,TGTGCCAGCAGCTTAACTTACAATGAGCAGTTCTTC
TRBV4-1,17,few,TRBD2,TRBJ2-5,CASSPGLAGGVQETQYF,TGCGCCAGCAGCCCAGGACTAGCGGGGGGGGTACAAGAGACCCAGTACTTC
TRBV5-1,17,-,-,TRBJ2-7,CASSRTTGQISSYEQYF,TGCGCCAGCAGCCGAACCACCGGACAGATTAGCTCCTACGAGCAGTACTTC
TRBV6-1,13,-,-,TRBJ1-2,CASSPNGGGLVAF,TGTGCCAGCAGTCCTAACGGAGGAGGACTTGTTGCCTTC
TRBV7-9,15,-,-,TRBJ1-4,CASSLDSGFYEKLFF,TGTGCCAGCAGCTTAGATTCGGGGTTTTATGAAAAACTGTTTTTT
TRBV27,12,-,TRBD1,TRBJ2-7,CASSSRGREQYF,TGTGCCAGCAGTTCCAGGGGGCGCGAGCAGTACTTC
TRBV7-9,15,-,TRBD1,TRBJ1-5,CASSATGTAGQPQHF,TGTGCCAGCAGCGCGACCGGGACAGCTGGTCAGCCCCAGCATTTT
TRBV7-7,14,few,-,TRBJ2-5,CASSLAGTQETQYF,TGTGCCAGCAGCTTAGCCGGGACTCAAGAGACCCAGTACTTC
TRBV7-2,16,-,TRBD2,TRBJ2-2,CASSFGAGANTGELFF,TGTGCCAGCAGCTTCGGGGCGGGAGCGAACACCGGGGAGCTGTTTTTT
TRBV20-1,11,-,-,TRBJ2-3,CSASPGDTQYF,TGCAGTGCTAGCCCCGGGGATACGCAGTATTTT
TRBV5-1,16,-,TRBD1,TRBJ1-1,CASSLPEQGAGTEAFF,TGCGCCAGCAGCTTGCCCGAACAGGGGGCTGGCACTGAAGCTTTCTTT
TRBV18,13,once,-,TRBJ2-5,CASSPGPRETQYF,TGTGCCAGCTCACCAGGGCCCCGGGAGACCCAGTACTTC
TRBV19,13,-,-,TRBJ2-7,CASSIPGDYEQYF,TGTGCCAGTAGTATCCCAGGGGACTACGAGCAGTACTTC